A single sample is the source of the 5 T cell receptor beta chains below, sequenced in a study of cytomegalovirus exposure and HLA in healthy donors. Use of 60 Vbeta and 13 Jbeta primers characterized the PCR. Sequencing was performed with immunoSEQ multiplex PCR; in TCRdb, only in-frame clones are kept and a portion is missing. The sample contains around 110,000 clones, approximately 70% of which appear only once. The sample taken for sequencing was PBMCs. Receptor source: a boy aged 5-17 years in good health and CMV-seronegative.

V and J are TRBV28 and TRBJ2-1; TRBD1 is a possible D gene (6 bases). The germline gives CDR1 MDHEN, CDR2 SYDVKM. The CDR3 extends over 15 amino acids. Trimming shortened V by 3 bases and J by 2 bases, and 11 bases separated the two germline ends. This CDR3 is CASSFGTRTYNEQFF. The DNA of the CDR3 is TGTGCCAGCAGTTTTGGGACAAGAACCTACAATGAGCAGTTCTTC.

The gene calls are TRBV27 and TRBJ1-4; 7 bases fit TRBD1. Per the germline V gene, CDR1 is MNHEY and CDR2 is SMNVEV (reference sequence). Trimming cost V 3 bases and J 5 bases; bases outside gene matches: 15. CDR3 size: 18 residues. The CDR3 DNA follows: TGTGCCAGCAGTTTCTCGAAAAACTGGGACAGTTCGAATGAAAAACTGTTTTTT. The encoded protein is CASSFSKNWDSSNEKLFF.

The rearrangement links TRBV7-9 to TRBJ2-5; tentative D call: TRBD1 (5 bases). V lost 4 bases, J lost 5 bases, and 14 bases lay in between. The CDR3 length is 14 residues. Germline V CDR1 and CDR2: SEHNR, FQNEAQ (reference sequence). CDR3 bases: TGTGCCAGCAGCTCTGTAGGGGCAGGCGAGACCCAGTACTTC. Translated: CASSSVGAGETQYF.

This chain links TRBV5-4 with TRBJ1-2; TRBD1 might be the D (5 bases). V was trimmed by 0 bases and J by 6 bases, leaving 12 bases between them. Germline V lookup: CDR1 SGHNT, CDR2 YYREEE (reference sequence). The CDR3 spans 14 residues. The CDR3 bases are TGTGCCAGCAGCTTGGGGCTGGGGGAGGATGGCTACACCTTC. This translates into CASSLGLGEDGYTF.

CDR3 amino acids: CASNLKTSGRAGYNNEQFF. The CDR3 DNA is TGTGCCAGCAACCTCAAGACTAGCGGGAGGGCCGGGTATAACAATGAGCAGTTCTTC. The chain carries TRBV5-6 and TRBJ2-1; 14 bases are a match to TRBD2. CDR1 is SGHDT and CDR2 is YYEEEE in the germline V gene. V lost 6 bases to trimming and J lost 5 bases; unmatched junction nucleotides: 16. The CDR3 is 19 amino acids.